This is a list of T cell receptor beta chains from one sample in a study of blood T cell repertoires in COVID-19. TCRdb's copy holds only in-frame clones and misses some; the assay was immunoSEQ multiplex PCR. The table has 190,000 or so clones, about 90% seen once. The sequencing sample was made of PBMCs or T cells enriched from blood (not recorded which). The receptors come from a woman aged 18-29 years who had recovered from COVID-19. Both conserved end residues are part of each CDR3. D genes are given only for firm matches. Expanded clones get a size class; other rows say once, few or many, or leave the size out.

CDR3nt: TGTGCCAGCAGCTCGTTCGCAGGCCACTATGGCTACACCTTC; CDR3aa: CASSSFAGHYGYTF; abundance: once; j_gene: TRBJ1-2; d_gene: .; v_gene: TRBV9
CDR3nt: TGTGCCAGCTCACCACAGAACACAGAGACTTTCTTT; CDR3aa: CASSPQNTETFF; abundance: .; j_gene: TRBJ1-1; d_gene: .; v_gene: TRBV18
CDR3nt: TGTGCCAGCGGTCGACTCGCGGGAAGTAATCCCTACGAGCAGTACTTC; CDR3aa: CASGRLAGSNPYEQYF; abundance: .; j_gene: TRBJ2-7; d_gene: .; v_gene: TRBV7-9
CDR3nt: TGTGCCAGCAGTTTCCAGGGTTCACCCCTCCACTTT; CDR3aa: CASSFQGSPLHF; abundance: once; j_gene: TRBJ1-6; d_gene: .; v_gene: TRBV28
CDR3nt: TGTGCCAGCAGCCTCAAGCGCTATGGCTACACCTTC; CDR3aa: CASSLKRYGYTF; abundance: few; j_gene: TRBJ1-2; d_gene: .; v_gene: TRBV28
CDR3nt: TGTGCCAGCAGCTGGGACAGGGGCACTGAAGCTTTCTTT; CDR3aa: CASSWDRGTEAFF; abundance: .; j_gene: TRBJ1-1; d_gene: TRBD1; v_gene: TRBV7-6
CDR3nt: TGTGCCACCAGTGATCCACAGGGGGCTGGAGAGACCCAGTACTTC; CDR3aa: CATSDPQGAGETQYF; abundance: .; j_gene: TRBJ2-5; d_gene: TRBD1; v_gene: TRBV24-1
CDR3nt: TGTGCCAGCCAACCGTCAGTCGCTGAAAAACTGTTTTTT; CDR3aa: CASQPSVAEKLFF; abundance: .; j_gene: TRBJ1-4; d_gene: .; v_gene: TRBV28
CDR3nt: TGTGCCAGCAGCCTAACAGGGGTTAATTCACCCCTCCACTTT; CDR3aa: CASSLTGVNSPLHF; abundance: once; j_gene: TRBJ1-6; d_gene: TRBD1; v_gene: TRBV7-2
CDR3nt: TGTGCCAGCAGGGGGGACTCGGAAAAACTGTTTTTT; CDR3aa: CASRGDSEKLFF; abundance: .; j_gene: TRBJ1-4; d_gene: .; v_gene: TRBV6-5